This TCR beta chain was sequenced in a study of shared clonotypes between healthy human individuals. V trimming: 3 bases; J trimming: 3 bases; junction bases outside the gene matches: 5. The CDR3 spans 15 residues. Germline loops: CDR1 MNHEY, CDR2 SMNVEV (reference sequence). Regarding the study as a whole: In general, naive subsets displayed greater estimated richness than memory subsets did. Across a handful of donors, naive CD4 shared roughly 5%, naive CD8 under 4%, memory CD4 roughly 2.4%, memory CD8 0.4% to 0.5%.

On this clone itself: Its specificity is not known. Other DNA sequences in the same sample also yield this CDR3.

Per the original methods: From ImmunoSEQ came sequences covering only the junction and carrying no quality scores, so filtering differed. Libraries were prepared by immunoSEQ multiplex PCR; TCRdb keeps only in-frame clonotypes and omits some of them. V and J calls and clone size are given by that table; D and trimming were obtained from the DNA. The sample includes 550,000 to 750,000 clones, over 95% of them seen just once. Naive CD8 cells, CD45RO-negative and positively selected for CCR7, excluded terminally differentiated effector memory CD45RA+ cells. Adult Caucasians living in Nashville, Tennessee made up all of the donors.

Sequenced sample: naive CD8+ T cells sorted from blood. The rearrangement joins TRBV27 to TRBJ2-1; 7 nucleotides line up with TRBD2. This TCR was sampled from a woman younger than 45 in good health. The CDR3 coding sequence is TGTGCCAGCAGTTTCGGGCTAGCGGTCTACAATGAGCAGTTCTTC. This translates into CASSFGLAVYNEQFF.